This T cell receptor beta chain originates from a study of identifying expanded T cells in peripheral blood. Study findings and constraints: Approximately 2-week clone count variance significantly increased as total template count grew.

This clone turned up a few times. Its specificity is not known. The CDR3 runs 15 residues. V lost 3 bases and J 1 base, leaving 15 bases between the germline ends. Germline CDR1 and CDR2: GTSNPN and SVGIG (reference sequence). Here immunoSEQ multiplex PCR was the method, and the copy in TCRdb shows in-frame clones only, minus some. The sample carries under 100,000 clones, roughly 90% recorded once. This sequence was found in a person between 18 and 75 years old in good health. The rearrangement joins TRBV30 to TRBJ1-1, with a possible D match to TRBD1 (5 bases). Sequenced sample: blood. The CDR3 reads CAWRAWKGKNTEAFF. The CDR3, as DNA: TGTGCCTGGAGGGCGTGGAAGGGGAAGAACACTGAAGCTTTCTTT.